This T cell receptor beta chain was retrieved from a study of T cell repertoires in cytomegalovirus infection. Looking at the study overall: TCR beta signatures that were public indicated CMV infection and matching HLA type. Findings and limits, study-wide: The response measured ex vivo was dominated by TCR beta clonotypes (HLA-C-restricted and CMV-specific).

This clonotype was counted a few times. Its antigen remains unidentified. Germline values: CDR1 SEHNR, CDR2 FQNEAQ (reference sequence). Between the trimmed V and J ends, which lost 2 bases and 6 bases, there was a span of 14 bases. The CDR3 extends over 14 amino acids. TCRdb recomputed calls from the reads with MiXCR, one row per CDR3 protein. The sample shows hundreds of thousands of distinct CDR3 sequences, approximately 33% of them seen only once. This sequence joins TRBV7-9 and TRBJ2-7; D remains ambiguous. This sequence originates from a human donor in good health (CMV status not recorded). Some clones in this sample may be carry-over from other donors' samples. The sequenced sample was PBMCs. The CDR3 region has the DNA TGTGCCAGCAGCTTATACCCAGGAGCCGGCGAGCAGTACTTC. Encoded protein: CASSLYPGAGEQYF.